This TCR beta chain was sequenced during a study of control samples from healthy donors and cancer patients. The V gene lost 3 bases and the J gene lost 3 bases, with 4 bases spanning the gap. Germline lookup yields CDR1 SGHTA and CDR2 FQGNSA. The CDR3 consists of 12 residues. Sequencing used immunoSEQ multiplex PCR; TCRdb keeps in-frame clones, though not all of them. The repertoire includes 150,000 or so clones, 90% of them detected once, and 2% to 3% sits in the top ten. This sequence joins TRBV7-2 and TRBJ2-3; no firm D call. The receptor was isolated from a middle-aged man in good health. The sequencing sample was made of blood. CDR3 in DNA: TGTGCCAGCAGCTTCTATACAGATACGCAGTATTTT. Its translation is CASSFYTDTQYF. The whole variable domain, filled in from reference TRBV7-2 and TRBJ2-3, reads GAGVSQSPSNKVTEKGKDVELRCDPISGHTALYWYRQSLGQGLEFLIYFQGNSAPDKSGLPSDRFSAERTGGSVSTLTIQRTQQEDSAVYLCASSFYTDTQYFGPGTRLTVL.